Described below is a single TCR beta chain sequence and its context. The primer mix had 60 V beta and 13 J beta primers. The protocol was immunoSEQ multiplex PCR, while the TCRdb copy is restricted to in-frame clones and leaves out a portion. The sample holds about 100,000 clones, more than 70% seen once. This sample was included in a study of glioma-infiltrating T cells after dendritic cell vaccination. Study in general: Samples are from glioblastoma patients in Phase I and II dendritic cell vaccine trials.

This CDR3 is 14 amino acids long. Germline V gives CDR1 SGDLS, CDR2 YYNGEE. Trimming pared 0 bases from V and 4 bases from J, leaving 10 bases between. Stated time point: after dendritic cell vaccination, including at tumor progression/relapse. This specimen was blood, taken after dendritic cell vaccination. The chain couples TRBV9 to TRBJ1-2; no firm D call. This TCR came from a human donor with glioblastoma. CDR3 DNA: TGTGCCAGCAGCGTAGCGGGGTCAGTCTATGGCTACACCTTC. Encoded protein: CASSVAGSVYGYTF.